This is a list of T cell receptor beta chains from one sample in a study of HIV-infected children after antiretroviral therapy interruption. Using its own MiXCR run on the 3' RACE reads, TCRdb lists one record per CDR3 protein. The repertoire has some 90,000 distinct CDR3 sequences, 5.5% to 8.5% of them found once; the top ten carry more than 0.95%. The sample here was CD45RA+ CD4+ T cells from PBMCs, pooled from several time points, taken from a donor given antiretroviral therapy, either interrupted or continuous. The receptors stem from a pool of human donors with HIV. Each CDR3 is given with its conserved first and last residue. Each record gives: J gene, D gene, clone size, V gene, CDR3 DNA, CDR3 protein. The D gene is left open where the match is weak. Clone size, where shown, is once, few, many, or a class for clones that have expanded.

J gene: TRBJ2-2
D gene: TRBD2
clone size: many
V gene: TRBV19
CDR3 DNA: TGTGCCAGTAGTATAGGCGGACTAGCGGGAGTGCGCGGGGAGCTGTTTTTT
CDR3 protein: CASSIGGLAGVRGELFF

J gene: TRBJ1-5
D gene: TRBD1
clone size: many
V gene: TRBV12-3/TRBV12-4
CDR3 DNA: TGTGCCAGCAGTTCGGTTGGGACAGGACGGACCGGGAATCAGCCCCAGCATTTT
CDR3 protein: CASSSVGTGRTGNQPQHF

J gene: TRBJ2-5
D gene: .
clone size: many
V gene: TRBV3-1
CDR3 DNA: TGTGCCAGCAGCCAAGATACGGAGACCCAGTACTTC
CDR3 protein: CASSQDTETQYF

J gene: TRBJ1-1
D gene: .
clone size: .
V gene: TRBV18
CDR3 DNA: TGTGCCAGCTCACCAAATCCAGCTACAGGGCAGAACACTGAAGCTTTCTTT
CDR3 protein: CASSPNPATGQNTEAFF

J gene: TRBJ2-7
D gene: .
clone size: .
V gene: TRBV2
CDR3 DNA: TGTGCCACCCTGGGCGGGACTGGGGGCGAGCAGTACTTC
CDR3 protein: CATLGGTGGEQYF

J gene: TRBJ1-2
D gene: TRBD1
clone size: many
V gene: TRBV20-1
CDR3 DNA: TGCAGTGCTAGCACCCCAGGGGGCTCGACGGGCTACACCTTC
CDR3 protein: CSASTPGGSTGYTF

J gene: TRBJ1-1
D gene: .
clone size: many
V gene: TRBV5-1
CDR3 DNA: TGCGCCAGCAGCCTCCCCAGGTCTCCGAACACTGAAGCTTTCTTT
CDR3 protein: CASSLPRSPNTEAFF

J gene: TRBJ2-7
D gene: .
clone size: many
V gene: TRBV5-1
CDR3 DNA: TGCGCCAGCAGCCGAACAGAGAGCTCCTACGAGCAGTACTTC
CDR3 protein: CASSRTESSYEQYF

J gene: TRBJ2-1
D gene: TRBD2
clone size: many
V gene: TRBV12-3/TRBV12-4
CDR3 DNA: TGTGCCAGCAGTATGCCGGGACTAGCGGGGAATGAGCAGTTCTTC
CDR3 protein: CASSMPGLAGNEQFF

J gene: TRBJ2-3
D gene: TRBD2
clone size: many
V gene: TRBV11-2
CDR3 DNA: TGTGCCAGCAGCTTAGACCCTAGCGGGTATCATCAGTATTTT
CDR3 protein: CASSLDPSGYHQYF

J gene: TRBJ2-3
D gene: .
clone size: few
V gene: TRBV18
CDR3 DNA: TGTGCCAGCTCACCACCTCCAGCTGCTACGCAGTATTTT
CDR3 protein: CASSPPPAATQYF

J gene: TRBJ1-2
D gene: .
clone size: many
V gene: TRBV14
CDR3 DNA: TGTGCCAGCAGCCAAGATACAGCGAGAGGAGTTTACTATGGCTACACCTTC
CDR3 protein: CASSQDTARGVYYGYTF

J gene: TRBJ2-1
D gene: .
clone size: many
V gene: TRBV7-6
CDR3 DNA: TGTGCCAGCAGCATACGAGGTGGGAGCTCCTACAATGAGCAGTTCTTC
CDR3 protein: CASSIRGGSSYNEQFF

J gene: TRBJ2-2
D gene: .
clone size: many
V gene: TRBV18
CDR3 DNA: TGTGCCAGCTCACCACTTCAGACCGGGGAGCTGTTTTTT
CDR3 protein: CASSPLQTGELFF

J gene: TRBJ2-1
D gene: TRBD2
clone size: many
V gene: TRBV24-1
CDR3 DNA: TGTGCCACCACCCCTAGCGGGAGAGACAATGAGCAGTTCTTC
CDR3 protein: CATTPSGRDNEQFF

J gene: TRBJ1-2
D gene: TRBD1
clone size: many
V gene: TRBV5-1
CDR3 DNA: TGCGCCAGCAGCGCTACAGGGGATGGCTACACCTTC
CDR3 protein: CASSATGDGYTF

J gene: TRBJ1-2
D gene: .
clone size: few
V gene: TRBV10-2
CDR3 DNA: TGCGCCAGCAGTGAGTCCCTTTGGGGTCCGGGCTACACCTTC
CDR3 protein: CASSESLWGPGYTF

J gene: TRBJ1-4
D gene: .
clone size: few
V gene: TRBV12-3/TRBV12-4
CDR3 DNA: TGTGCCAGCAGGACCAAAGGCGTTTTTCGCGGAGGTGAAAAACTGTTTTTT
CDR3 protein: CASRTKGVFRGGEKLFF

J gene: TRBJ1-2
D gene: TRBD1
clone size: few
V gene: TRBV2
CDR3 DNA: TGTGCCAGCAGTCGGACAGGGGAAGCCTATGGCTACACCTTC
CDR3 protein: CASSRTGEAYGYTF

J gene: TRBJ2-7
D gene: .
clone size: many
V gene: TRBV11-1
CDR3 DNA: TGTGCCAGCAGCTTAAATGGGCTAGCAGTCCACGAGCAGTACTTC
CDR3 protein: CASSLNGLAVHEQYF

J gene: TRBJ1-1
D gene: TRBD1
clone size: .
V gene: TRBV15
CDR3 DNA: TGTGCCACCAGCAGAGTTTCCGGGACAGGGGGCATAGAAGCTTTCTTT
CDR3 protein: CATSRVSGTGGIEAFF

J gene: TRBJ1-2
D gene: TRBD1
clone size: many
V gene: TRBV25-1
CDR3 DNA: TGTGCCAGCAGTGAATCGGTGACAGGGATCTATGGCTACACCTTC
CDR3 protein: CASSESVTGIYGYTF

J gene: TRBJ1-1
D gene: .
clone size: few
V gene: TRBV27
CDR3 DNA: TGTGCCAGCAGTTTAGGGTCAACACAGGGATCAGCTTTCTTT
CDR3 protein: CASSLGSTQGSAFF

J gene: TRBJ2-7
D gene: .
clone size: many
V gene: TRBV2
CDR3 DNA: TGTGCCAGCGGGGGGGCTAGCGACTCCTACGAGCAGTACTTC
CDR3 protein: CASGGASDSYEQYF

J gene: TRBJ2-1
D gene: TRBD1
clone size: .
V gene: TRBV19
CDR3 DNA: TGTGCCAGTAGTCCTATATCCTCAGGGGGTTCCTACAATGAGCAGTTCTTC
CDR3 protein: CASSPISSGGSYNEQFF

J gene: TRBJ2-5
D gene: TRBD1
clone size: few
V gene: TRBV5-1
CDR3 DNA: TGCGCCAGCAGCTTGTCCGGGACAGCGCAGGAGACCCAGTACTTC
CDR3 protein: CASSLSGTAQETQYF

J gene: TRBJ2-1
D gene: TRBD2
clone size: few
V gene: TRBV12-3/TRBV12-4
CDR3 DNA: TGTGCCAGCAGTTTCTGGCTAGCGGGGATCAATGAGCAGTTCTTC
CDR3 protein: CASSFWLAGINEQFF

J gene: TRBJ2-2
D gene: .
clone size: many
V gene: TRBV20-1
CDR3 DNA: TGCAGTGCTCCCAAGGGGCTATCAACCACCGGGGAGCTGTTTTTT
CDR3 protein: CSAPKGLSTTGELFF

J gene: TRBJ2-5
D gene: TRBD1
clone size: few
V gene: TRBV5-1
CDR3 DNA: TGCGTCAGCAGCTTTGGGGACAGGGATTCAGAGACCCAGTACTTC
CDR3 protein: CVSSFGDRDSETQYF

J gene: TRBJ2-3
D gene: .
clone size: many
V gene: TRBV3-1
CDR3 DNA: TGTGCCAGCAGCCAGGAGAACGCGGTTACGCAGTATTTT
CDR3 protein: CASSQENAVTQYF

J gene: TRBJ1-3
D gene: .
clone size: many
V gene: TRBV28
CDR3 DNA: TGTGCCAGCAGTCGCGCCGGACGGAGCTCTGGAAACACCATATATTTT
CDR3 protein: CASSRAGRSSGNTIYF

J gene: TRBJ2-5
D gene: .
clone size: many
V gene: TRBV5-1
CDR3 DNA: TGCGCCAGCAGCGTTATCGTGGGGTACCAAGAGACCCAGTACTTC
CDR3 protein: CASSVIVGYQETQYF

J gene: TRBJ2-3
D gene: .
clone size: many
V gene: TRBV3-1
CDR3 DNA: TGTGCCAGCAGCCAAGCTGGCATATTGGTGGATACGCAGTATTTT
CDR3 protein: CASSQAGILVDTQYF

J gene: TRBJ2-2
D gene: .
clone size: few
V gene: TRBV5-1
CDR3 DNA: TGCGCCAGCAGCTCAGGGGACGCCAACACCGGGGAGCTGTTTTTT
CDR3 protein: CASSSGDANTGELFF

J gene: TRBJ1-1
D gene: .
clone size: many
V gene: TRBV6-5
CDR3 DNA: TGTGCCAGCAGTTACTCTGGGGGTCGAGACGCTTTCTTT
CDR3 protein: CASSYSGGRDAFF

J gene: TRBJ2-1
D gene: TRBD2
clone size: many
V gene: TRBV6-6
CDR3 DNA: TGTGCCAGCAGTTACTCGACTAGCGGGGGTAGTAGTGAGCAGTTCTTC
CDR3 protein: CASSYSTSGGSSEQFF

J gene: TRBJ2-3
D gene: .
clone size: .
V gene: TRBV4-1
CDR3 DNA: TGCGCCAGCAGCCTACTAGGATTACCCACAGATACGCAGTATTTT
CDR3 protein: CASSLLGLPTDTQYF

J gene: TRBJ2-6
D gene: .
clone size: many
V gene: TRBV5-1
CDR3 DNA: TGCGCCAGCTTAGAGACCCCTTCCTCTGGGGCCAACGTCCTGACTTTC
CDR3 protein: CASLETPSSGANVLTF

J gene: TRBJ2-5
D gene: .
clone size: many
V gene: TRBV29-1
CDR3 DNA: TGCAGCGTTGAAGAACAGGAAAAACAAGAGACCCAGTACTTC
CDR3 protein: CSVEEQEKQETQYF

J gene: TRBJ2-1
D gene: .
clone size: many
V gene: TRBV20-1
CDR3 DNA: TGCAGTGCTAGCCCCCTAGGGAGGGGGGCCAGCAATGAGCAGTTCTTC
CDR3 protein: CSASPLGRGASNEQFF

J gene: TRBJ2-5
D gene: .
clone size: many
V gene: TRBV23-1
CDR3 DNA: TGCGCCAGCAGTCAATCGAAGCGGTTAAAAGAGACCCAGTACTTC
CDR3 protein: CASSQSKRLKETQYF

J gene: TRBJ2-2
D gene: .
clone size: many
V gene: TRBV19
CDR3 DNA: TGTGCCAGTAGTATCGTGGTCGCCACGAACACCGGGGAGCTGTTTTTT
CDR3 protein: CASSIVVATNTGELFF

J gene: TRBJ2-3
D gene: TRBD2
clone size: few
V gene: TRBV5-1
CDR3 DNA: TGCGCCAGCAGCTTGAGGGCTAGCGGGGGTAGCACAGATACGCAGTATTTT
CDR3 protein: CASSLRASGGSTDTQYF

J gene: TRBJ2-7
D gene: .
clone size: few
V gene: TRBV27
CDR3 DNA: TGTGCCAGCAGTTTATCCTCCAGGGACGGGCAGTACTTC
CDR3 protein: CASSLSSRDGQYF

J gene: TRBJ1-5
D gene: .
clone size: many
V gene: TRBV5-1
CDR3 DNA: TGCGCCAGCAGCTTGGATGGGAATCAGCCCCAGCATTTT
CDR3 protein: CASSLDGNQPQHF

J gene: TRBJ2-1
D gene: .
clone size: many
V gene: TRBV12-3/TRBV12-4
CDR3 DNA: TGTGCCAGCAGTTTCGCGAGTATCAATGAGCAGTTCTTC
CDR3 protein: CASSFASINEQFF

J gene: TRBJ1-1
D gene: .
clone size: many
V gene: TRBV19
CDR3 DNA: TGTGCCAGTAGTATAGCTACGAACACTGAAGCTTTCTTT
CDR3 protein: CASSIATNTEAFF

J gene: TRBJ2-7
D gene: .
clone size: many
V gene: TRBV6-1
CDR3 DNA: TGTGCCAGCAGTGGCGCCGGTTCCCGATCCTCCTACGAGCAGTACTTC
CDR3 protein: CASSGAGSRSSYEQYF

J gene: TRBJ2-1
D gene: .
clone size: many
V gene: TRBV5-1
CDR3 DNA: TGCGCCAGCAGCCTGGAACAGTTGAGCTCCTACAATGAGCAGTTCTTC
CDR3 protein: CASSLEQLSSYNEQFF

J gene: TRBJ2-7
D gene: TRBD1
clone size: many
V gene: TRBV20-1
CDR3 DNA: TGCAGTGCTGACCGGGACAGGGGGCTCGAGCAGTACTTC
CDR3 protein: CSADRDRGLEQYF

J gene: TRBJ1-2
D gene: TRBD1
clone size: many
V gene: TRBV10-3
CDR3 DNA: TGTGCCATCAGTGAGGCGGACAGGGGGGCCTATGGCTACACCTTC
CDR3 protein: CAISEADRGAYGYTF

J gene: TRBJ2-5
D gene: .
clone size: many
V gene: TRBV7-3
CDR3 DNA: TGTGCCAGCAGCTTAATCCCGGCACCAAACCAAGAGACCCAGTACTTC
CDR3 protein: CASSLIPAPNQETQYF

J gene: TRBJ2-5
D gene: .
clone size: many
V gene: TRBV5-1
CDR3 DNA: TGCGCCAGCAGTCGGAACGCCGAGGGGACCCAGTACTTC
CDR3 protein: CASSRNAEGTQYF

J gene: TRBJ2-3
D gene: .
clone size: .
V gene: TRBV6-5
CDR3 DNA: TGTGCCGTTAAACGGCTGCGTGGGGTGGGACCAGATACGCAGTATTTT
CDR3 protein: CAVKRLRGVGPDTQYF

J gene: TRBJ2-5
D gene: TRBD2
clone size: .
V gene: TRBV19
CDR3 DNA: TGTGCCAGTAGTATCCCTCAGCGGGGAGAGACCCAGTACTTC
CDR3 protein: CASSIPQRGETQYF